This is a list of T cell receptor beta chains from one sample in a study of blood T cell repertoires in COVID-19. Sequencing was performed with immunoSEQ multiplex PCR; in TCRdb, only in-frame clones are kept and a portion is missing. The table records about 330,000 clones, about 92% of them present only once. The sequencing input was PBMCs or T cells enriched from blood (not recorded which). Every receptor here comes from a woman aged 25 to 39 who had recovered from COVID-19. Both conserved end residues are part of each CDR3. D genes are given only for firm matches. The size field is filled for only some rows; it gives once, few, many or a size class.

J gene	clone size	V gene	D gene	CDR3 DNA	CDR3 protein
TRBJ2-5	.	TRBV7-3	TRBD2	TGTGCCAGCAGCTTGGGGGCTAGCGGGGGTGAGACCCAGTACTTC	CASSLGASGGETQYF
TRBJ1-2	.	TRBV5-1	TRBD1	TGCGCCAGCAGTTCTGAACCGGGACAGGGCAACTATGGCTACACCTTC	CASSSEPGQGNYGYTF
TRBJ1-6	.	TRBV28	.	TGTGCCAGCAGTTTACGCGCGGTGAATTCACCCCTCCACTTT	CASSLRAVNSPLHF
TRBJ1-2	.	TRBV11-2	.	TGTGCCAGCAGCTTAGATCTTTATGGGGGCAGTGGCTACACCTTC	CASSLDLYGGSGYTF
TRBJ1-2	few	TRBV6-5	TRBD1	TGTGCCAGCAGTTCCGGGACAGGGCACTATGGCTACACCTTC	CASSSGTGHYGYTF
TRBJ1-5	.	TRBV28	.	TGTGCCAGCAGGACGGGAGGGACCTATCAGCCCCAGCATTTT	CASRTGGTYQPQHF
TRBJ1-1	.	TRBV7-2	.	TGTGCCAGCAGCTTCCGACAGGTCCCTAGGAACACTGAAGCTTTCTTT	CASSFRQVPRNTEAFF
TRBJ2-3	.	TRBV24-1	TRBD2	TGTGCCACCAGTGACTGGACTAGCGGGGGGTATCGGTTCAGCACAGATACGCAGTATTTT	CATSDWTSGGYRFSTDTQYF
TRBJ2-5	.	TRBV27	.	TGTGCCAGCAGTTCGAACACCGCTGGTGAGACCCAGTACTTC	CASSSNTAGETQYF
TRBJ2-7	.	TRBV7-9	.	TGTGCCAGCAGCTTACTAAACGAGCAGTACTTC	CASSLLNEQYF
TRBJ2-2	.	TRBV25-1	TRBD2	TGTGCCAGCAGTGAATATAAGGGACTAGGGTCCACCGGGGAGCTGTTTTTT	CASSEYKGLGSTGELFF
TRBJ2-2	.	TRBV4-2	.	TGTGCCAGCAGCTACCGGGACACAAACACCGGGGAGCTGTTTTTT	CASSYRDTNTGELFF
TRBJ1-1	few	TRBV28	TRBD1	TGTGCCAGCAGAACGGACAGGAGGAACACTGAAGCTTTCTTT	CASRTDRRNTEAFF
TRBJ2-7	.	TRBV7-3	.	TGTGCCAGCAGCTTATTTGCGGAATACGAGCAGTACTTC	CASSLFAEYEQYF
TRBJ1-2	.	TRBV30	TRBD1	TGTGCCGGACAGGGGGCTAACTATGGCTACACCTTC	CAGQGANYGYTF
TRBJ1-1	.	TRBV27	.	TGTGCCAGCAGTATTAAGGAGAGCACTGAAGCTTTCTTT	CASSIKESTEAFF
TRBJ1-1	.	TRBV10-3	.	TGTGCCATCAGGACAGGGAACACTGAAGCTTTCTTT	CAIRTGNTEAFF
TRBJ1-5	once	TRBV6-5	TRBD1	TGTGCCAGCAGCAAAGACAGGGGGCGTCAGCCCCAGCATTTT	CASSKDRGRQPQHF
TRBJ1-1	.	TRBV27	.	TGTGCCAGCAGTCGTCGAGGGCACACTGAAGCTTTCTTT	CASSRRGHTEAFF
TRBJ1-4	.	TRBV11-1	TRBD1	TGTGCCAGCAGCTTGGGACAGCTAAATGAAAAACTGTTTTTT	CASSLGQLNEKLFF
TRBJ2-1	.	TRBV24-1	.	TGTGCCACCAGTGACCCGGGGGCGGGGGAAGGTGAGCAGTTCTTC	CATSDPGAGEGEQFF
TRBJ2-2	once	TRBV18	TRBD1	TGTGCCAGCTCACCGACAGGGGCCGGGGAGCTGTTTTTT	CASSPTGAGELFF
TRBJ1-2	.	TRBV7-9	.	TGTGCCAGCAGCTTGAACTATCGTGGCTACACCTTC	CASSLNYRGYTF
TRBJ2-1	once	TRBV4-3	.	TGCGCCAGCAGCCAAGATGCGTTGGGACTGCTCCCATCCGATGAGCAGTTCTTC	CASSQDALGLLPSDEQFF
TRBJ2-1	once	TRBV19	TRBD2	TGTGCCAGTAGTACGACTAGCGGTAATGAGCAGTTCTTC	CASSTTSGNEQFF
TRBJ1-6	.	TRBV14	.	TGTGCCAGCAGCCTCACAGTTTATAATTCACCCCTCCACTTT	CASSLTVYNSPLHF
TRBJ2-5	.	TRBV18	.	TGTGCCAGCTCACCCGACAGGGAGACCCAGTACTTC	CASSPDRETQYF
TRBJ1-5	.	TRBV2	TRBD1	TGTGCCAGCAGTGTAGGGGGCGGCAATCAGCCCCAGCATTTT	CASSVGGGNQPQHF
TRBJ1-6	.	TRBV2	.	TGTGCCAGCATGGGGACAAGCTCCTATAATTCACCCCTCCACTTT	CASMGTSSYNSPLHF
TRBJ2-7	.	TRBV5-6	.	TGTGCCAGCAGCGGCAGGCGTTACGAGCAGTACTTC	CASSGRRYEQYF
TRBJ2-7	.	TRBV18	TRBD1	TGTGCCAGCTCACCCGGGACAGGTCTTTCCTACGAGCAGTACTTC	CASSPGTGLSYEQYF
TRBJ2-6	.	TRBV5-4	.	TGTGCCAGCAGCTGGGACTCCGTCTCTGGGGCCAACGTCCTGACTTTC	CASSWDSVSGANVLTF
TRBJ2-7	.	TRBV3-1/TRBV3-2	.	TGTGCCAGCAGCCAAGGACAGGGCGGGGCGATCTACGAGCAGTACTTC	CASSQGQGGAIYEQYF
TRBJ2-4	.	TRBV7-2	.	TGTGCCAGCAGCCCCCCCGGGGTAGCCAAAAACATTCAGTACTTC	CASSPPGVAKNIQYF
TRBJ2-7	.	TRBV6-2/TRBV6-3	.	TGTGCCAGCAGTTATGGTGGGGCCGAGCAGTACTTC	CASSYGGAEQYF
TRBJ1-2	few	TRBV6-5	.	TGTGCCAGCAGCCCCTGGACACAATCTAACTATGGCTACACCTTC	CASSPWTQSNYGYTF
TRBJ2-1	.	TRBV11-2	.	TGTGCCAGCAGCTCCCCCGGGTGGGTAGATCCCTACAATGAGCAGTTCTTC	CASSSPGWVDPYNEQFF
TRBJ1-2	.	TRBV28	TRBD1	TGTGCCAGCAGCCCAGGGGGAGGCTACACCTTC	CASSPGGGYTF
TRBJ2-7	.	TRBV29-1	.	TGCAGCGTTGAGGTGACAGGCCACCCCTACGAGCAGTACTTC	CSVEVTGHPYEQYF
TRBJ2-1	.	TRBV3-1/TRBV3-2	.	TGTGCCAGCCATGGAGGGGCTTCCTACAATGAGCAGTTCTTC	CASHGGASYNEQFF
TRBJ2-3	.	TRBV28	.	TGTGCCAGCGGTGGGGGGAATACGCAGTATTTT	CASGGGNTQYF
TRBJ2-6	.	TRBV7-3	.	TGTGCCAGCAGCTTAAATAGCGCTGGGGCCAACGTCCTGACTTTC	CASSLNSAGANVLTF
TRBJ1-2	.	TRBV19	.	TGTGCCAGTAATGAGGGATTGGGCGGCTACACCTTC	CASNEGLGGYTF
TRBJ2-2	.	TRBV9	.	TGTGCCAGCAGCGTATCAGGGCGAGGCAGGGAGCTGTTTTTT	CASSVSGRGRELFF
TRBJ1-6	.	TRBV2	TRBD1	TGTGCCAGAACCGGGACAGGGAATTCACCCCTCCACTTT	CARTGTGNSPLHF
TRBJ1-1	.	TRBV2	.	TGTGCCAGCAGTGACGGCCCGGGGGATGAAGCTTTCTTT	CASSDGPGDEAFF
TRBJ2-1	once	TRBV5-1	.	TGCGCCAGCAGCTTACAGAATGAGCAGTTCTTC	CASSLQNEQFF
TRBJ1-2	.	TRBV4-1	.	TGCGCCAGCAGCCAAGTCTCAGGATCCTATGGCTACACCTTC	CASSQVSGSYGYTF
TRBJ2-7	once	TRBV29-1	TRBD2	TGCAGCGTTGTCCCCCTAGCGGGACTGTACGAGCAGTACTTC	CSVVPLAGLYEQYF
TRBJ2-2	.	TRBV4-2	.	TGTGCCAGCAGCCAGTTAGACAGTGGCGACACCGGGGAGCTGTTTTTT	CASSQLDSGDTGELFF
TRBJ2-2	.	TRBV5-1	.	TGCGCCAGCAGCAAGGGACAGAACACCGGGGAGCTGTTTTTT	CASSKGQNTGELFF
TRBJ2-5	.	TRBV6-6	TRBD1	TGTGCCAGCAGTTACTCCGGGACAGGGGTTGGGGAGACCCAGTACTTC	CASSYSGTGVGETQYF
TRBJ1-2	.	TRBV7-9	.	TGTGCCAGCAGCGGGGCTCAACCGGCCGGCTACACCTTC	CASSGAQPAGYTF
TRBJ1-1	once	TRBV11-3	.	TGTGCCAGCAGCTTATCCGACAGGAGCACTGAAGCTTTCTTT	CASSLSDRSTEAFF
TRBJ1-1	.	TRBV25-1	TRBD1	TGTGCCAGCAGTGAATGGCACAGGGGAGGAGGGGGTACTGAAGCTTTCTTT	CASSEWHRGGGGTEAFF
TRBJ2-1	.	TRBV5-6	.	TGTGCCAGCAACCGGGACACAAGCTCCTACAATGAGCAGTTCTTC	CASNRDTSSYNEQFF
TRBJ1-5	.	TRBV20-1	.	TGCAGTGCTAGTTACCCCGGGAGGGGAAACGTGGGCAATCAGCCCCAGCATTTT	CSASYPGRGNVGNQPQHF
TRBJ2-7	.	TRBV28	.	TGTGCCAGCGAGACTTCCTACGAGCAGTACTTC	CASETSYEQYF
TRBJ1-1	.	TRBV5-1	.	TGCGCCAGCAGCTTAGCAGGGGATACTGAAGCTTTCTTT	CASSLAGDTEAFF